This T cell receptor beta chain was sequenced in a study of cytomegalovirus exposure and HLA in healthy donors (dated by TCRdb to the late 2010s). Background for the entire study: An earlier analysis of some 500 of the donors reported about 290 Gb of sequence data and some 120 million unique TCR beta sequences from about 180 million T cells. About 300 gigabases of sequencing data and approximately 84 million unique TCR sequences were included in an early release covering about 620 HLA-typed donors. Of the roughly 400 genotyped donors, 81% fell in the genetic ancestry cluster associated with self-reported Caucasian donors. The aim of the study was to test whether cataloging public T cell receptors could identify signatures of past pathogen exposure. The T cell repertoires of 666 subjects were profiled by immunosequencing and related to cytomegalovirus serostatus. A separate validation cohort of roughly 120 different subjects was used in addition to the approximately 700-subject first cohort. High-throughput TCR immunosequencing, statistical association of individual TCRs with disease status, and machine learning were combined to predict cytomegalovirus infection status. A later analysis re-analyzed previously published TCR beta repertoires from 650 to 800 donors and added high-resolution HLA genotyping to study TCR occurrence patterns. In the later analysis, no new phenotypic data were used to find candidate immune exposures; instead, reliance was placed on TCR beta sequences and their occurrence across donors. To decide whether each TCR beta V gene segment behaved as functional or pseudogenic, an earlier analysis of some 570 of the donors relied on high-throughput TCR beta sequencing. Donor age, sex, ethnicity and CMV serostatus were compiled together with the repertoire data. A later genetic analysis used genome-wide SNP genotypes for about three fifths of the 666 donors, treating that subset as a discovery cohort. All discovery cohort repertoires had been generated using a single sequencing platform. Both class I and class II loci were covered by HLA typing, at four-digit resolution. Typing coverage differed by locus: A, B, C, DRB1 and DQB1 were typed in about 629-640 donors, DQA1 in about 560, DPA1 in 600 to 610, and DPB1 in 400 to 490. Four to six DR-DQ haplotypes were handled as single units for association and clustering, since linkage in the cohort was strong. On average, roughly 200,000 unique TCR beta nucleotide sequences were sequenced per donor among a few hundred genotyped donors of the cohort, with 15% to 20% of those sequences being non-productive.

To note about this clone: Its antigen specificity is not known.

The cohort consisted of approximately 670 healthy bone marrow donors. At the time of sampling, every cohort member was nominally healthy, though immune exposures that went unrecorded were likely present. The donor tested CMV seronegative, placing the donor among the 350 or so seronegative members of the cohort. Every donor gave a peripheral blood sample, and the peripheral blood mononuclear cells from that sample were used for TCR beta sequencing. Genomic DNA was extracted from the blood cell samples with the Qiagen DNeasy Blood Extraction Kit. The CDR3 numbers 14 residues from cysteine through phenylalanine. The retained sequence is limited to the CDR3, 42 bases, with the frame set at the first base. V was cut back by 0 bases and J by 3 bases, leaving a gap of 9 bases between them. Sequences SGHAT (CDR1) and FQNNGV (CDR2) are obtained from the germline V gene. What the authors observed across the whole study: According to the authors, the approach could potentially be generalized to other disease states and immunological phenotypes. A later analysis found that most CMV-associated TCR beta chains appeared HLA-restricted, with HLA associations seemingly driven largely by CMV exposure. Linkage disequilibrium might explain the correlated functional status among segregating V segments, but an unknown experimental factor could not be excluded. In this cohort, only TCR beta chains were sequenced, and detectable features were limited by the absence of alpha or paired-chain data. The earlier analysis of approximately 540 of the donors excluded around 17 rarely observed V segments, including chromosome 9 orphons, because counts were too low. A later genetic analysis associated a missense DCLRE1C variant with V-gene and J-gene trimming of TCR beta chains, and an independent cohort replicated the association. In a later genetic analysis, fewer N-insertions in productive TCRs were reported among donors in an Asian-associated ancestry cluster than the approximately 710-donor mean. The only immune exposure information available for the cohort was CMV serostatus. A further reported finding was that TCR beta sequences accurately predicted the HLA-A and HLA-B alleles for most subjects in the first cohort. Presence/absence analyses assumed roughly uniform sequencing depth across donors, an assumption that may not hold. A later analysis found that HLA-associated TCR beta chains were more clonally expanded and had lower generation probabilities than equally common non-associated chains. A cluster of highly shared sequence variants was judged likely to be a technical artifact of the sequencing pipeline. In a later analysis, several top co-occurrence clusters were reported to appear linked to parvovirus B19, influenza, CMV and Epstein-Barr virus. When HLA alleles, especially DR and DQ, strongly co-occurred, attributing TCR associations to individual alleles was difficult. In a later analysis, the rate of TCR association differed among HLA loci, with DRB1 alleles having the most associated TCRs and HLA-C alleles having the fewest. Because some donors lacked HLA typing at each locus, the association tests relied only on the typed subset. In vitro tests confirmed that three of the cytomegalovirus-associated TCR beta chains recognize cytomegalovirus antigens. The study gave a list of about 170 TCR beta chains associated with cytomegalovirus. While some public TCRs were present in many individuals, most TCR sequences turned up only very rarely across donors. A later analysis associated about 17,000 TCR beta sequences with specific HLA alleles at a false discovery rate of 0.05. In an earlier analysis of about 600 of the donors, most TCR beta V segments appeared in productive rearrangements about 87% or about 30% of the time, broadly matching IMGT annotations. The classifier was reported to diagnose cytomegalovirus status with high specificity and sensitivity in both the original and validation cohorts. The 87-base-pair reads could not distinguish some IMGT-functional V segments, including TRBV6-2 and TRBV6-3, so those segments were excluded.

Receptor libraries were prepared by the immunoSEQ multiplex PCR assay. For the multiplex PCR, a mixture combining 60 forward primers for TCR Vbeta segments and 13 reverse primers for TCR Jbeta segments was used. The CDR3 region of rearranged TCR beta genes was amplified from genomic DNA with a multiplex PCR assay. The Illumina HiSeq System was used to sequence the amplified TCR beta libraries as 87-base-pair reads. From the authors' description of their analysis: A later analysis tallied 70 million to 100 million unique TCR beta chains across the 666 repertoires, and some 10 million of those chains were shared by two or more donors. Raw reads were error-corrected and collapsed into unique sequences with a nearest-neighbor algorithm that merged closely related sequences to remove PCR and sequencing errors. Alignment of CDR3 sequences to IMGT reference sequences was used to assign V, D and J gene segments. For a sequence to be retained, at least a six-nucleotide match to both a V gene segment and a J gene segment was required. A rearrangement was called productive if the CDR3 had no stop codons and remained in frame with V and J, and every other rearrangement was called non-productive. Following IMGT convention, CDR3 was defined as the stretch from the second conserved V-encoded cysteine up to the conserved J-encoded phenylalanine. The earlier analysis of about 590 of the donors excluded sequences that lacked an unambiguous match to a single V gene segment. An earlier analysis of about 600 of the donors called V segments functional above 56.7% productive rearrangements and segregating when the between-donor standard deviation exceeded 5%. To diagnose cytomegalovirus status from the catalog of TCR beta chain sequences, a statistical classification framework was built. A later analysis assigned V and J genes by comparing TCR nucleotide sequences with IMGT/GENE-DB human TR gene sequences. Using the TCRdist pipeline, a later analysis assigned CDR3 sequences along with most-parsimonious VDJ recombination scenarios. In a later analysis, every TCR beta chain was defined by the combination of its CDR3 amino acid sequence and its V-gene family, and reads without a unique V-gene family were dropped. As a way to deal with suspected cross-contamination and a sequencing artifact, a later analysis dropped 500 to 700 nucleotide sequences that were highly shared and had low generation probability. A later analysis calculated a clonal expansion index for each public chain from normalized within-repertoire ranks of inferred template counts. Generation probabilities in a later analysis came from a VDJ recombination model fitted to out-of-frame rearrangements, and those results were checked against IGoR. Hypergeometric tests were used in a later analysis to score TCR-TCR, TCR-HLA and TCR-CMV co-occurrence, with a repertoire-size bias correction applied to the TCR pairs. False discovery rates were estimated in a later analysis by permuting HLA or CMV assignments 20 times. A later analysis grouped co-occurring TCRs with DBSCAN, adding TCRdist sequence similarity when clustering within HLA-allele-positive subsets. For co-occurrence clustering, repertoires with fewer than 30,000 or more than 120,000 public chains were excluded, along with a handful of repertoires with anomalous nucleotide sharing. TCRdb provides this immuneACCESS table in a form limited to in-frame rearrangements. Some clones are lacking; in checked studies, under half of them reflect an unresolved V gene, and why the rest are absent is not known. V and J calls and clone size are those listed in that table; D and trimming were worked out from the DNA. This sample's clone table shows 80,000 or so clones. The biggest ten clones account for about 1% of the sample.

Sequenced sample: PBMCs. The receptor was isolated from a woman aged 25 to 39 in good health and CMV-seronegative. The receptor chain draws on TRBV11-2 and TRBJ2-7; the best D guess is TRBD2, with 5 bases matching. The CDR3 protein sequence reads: CASSLELAYYEQYF. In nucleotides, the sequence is TGTGCCAGCAGCTTAGAGTTAGCGTACTACGAGCAGTACTTC.